This T cell receptor beta chain was observed in a study of OX40 agonist ivuxolimab in advanced cancers. Concerning the study at large: Ivuxolimab was a fully human IgG2 agonistic monoclonal antibody targeting the costimulatory receptor OX40 (CD134). Of the roughly 51 patients in dose escalation, around 20 had hepatocellular carcinoma, around 15 had melanoma, 9 had renal cell carcinoma and 9 had head and neck cancer. The monotherapy dose-escalation portion (N = 52 patients) of the phase I ivuxolimab trial is reported in the paper. Intravenous ivuxolimab was administered to patients every 2 weeks at six dose levels: 0.01, 0.1, 0.3, 1.5, 3 and 10 mg/kg. Peripheral TCRbeta sequencing aimed to test whether ivuxolimab altered TCR sequence diversity and caused clonal T-cell expansion. Partial responses occurred in three dose-escalation patients: two with cutaneous melanoma and one with hepatocellular carcinoma. Prior anti-PD-1, anti-PD-L1 or anti-CTLA-4 therapy was permitted, and checkpoint inhibitors had been received by 30% to 40% of dose-escalation patients. The dose-escalation cohort was over 70% male with a mean age of roughly 62 years, ranging from roughly 23 to 79. General conclusions and limits of the study: Low levels of normalized T-cell clonal expansion were also shown by some nonresponding patients. At doses from 0.1 to 3.0 mg/kg, clonal expansion was seen in both CD4+ and CD8+ blood T cells between baseline and week 6. After ivuxolimab, expanded clones were on average more numerous among CD8+ T cells than among CD4+ T cells. In the 0.1-3.0 mg/kg groups, partial responders had among the lowest normalized peripheral clonal expansion, particularly in CD8+ T cells. The antigen specificity of the peripheral T cells that underwent clonal expansion was not determined.

Patients with autoimmune disease history or receiving systemic immunosuppression were excluded from the trial. Peripheral blood for TCR sequencing was collected from all dose cohorts at baseline, on cycle 4 day 1, and on cycle 7 day 1. Samples were obtained from an open-label, multicenter, first-in-human phase I dose-escalation trial of ivuxolimab. Adults with locally advanced or metastatic melanoma, renal cell carcinoma, hepatocellular carcinoma or head and neck squamous cell carcinoma were enrolled in the trial. Before TCR sequencing, CD4+ T cells and CD8+ T cells from peripheral blood were sorted into separate populations. For sequencing of the TCRbeta CDR3 region, genomic DNA was extracted from the sorted cells. The immunoSEQ Assay was used to sequence the TCRbeta CDR3 regions. TCRdb stores this immuneACCESS table with in-frame sequences only. Part of the clones is absent; in the studies checked, under half of the shortfall reflects unresolved V genes, and no reason is known for the rest. The sample yields under 85,000 clones; about 78% were counted once. About 5.4% of the sample belongs to the ten largest clones.

This clone turned up a few times. What this receptor recognizes is not known. The record has no base qualities; no much larger clone is one base away. The CDR3 sequence holds 12 residues, the cysteine and phenylalanine included. CDR3 DNA is the only sequence kept; it has 36 bases, read in frame from the first base. V is pared back by 5 bases and J by 3 bases, with 7 bases lying between the germline termini. CDR1 and CDR2 were assigned from the germline V gene as MDHEN and SYDVKM. The chain links TRBV28 with TRBJ1-1; the D gene is perhaps TRBD1, from 5 matching bases. This receptor was obtained from an adult with an advanced solid tumor such as melanoma, head and neck, liver or kidney cancer. This specimen was CD4+ or CD8+ T cells sorted from blood, taken in a trial of the OX40 agonist ivuxolimab. The CDR3 protein: CASSRGDTEAFF. Read as DNA, the sequence is TGTGCCAGCAGTCGGGGGGACACTGAAGCTTTCTTT.